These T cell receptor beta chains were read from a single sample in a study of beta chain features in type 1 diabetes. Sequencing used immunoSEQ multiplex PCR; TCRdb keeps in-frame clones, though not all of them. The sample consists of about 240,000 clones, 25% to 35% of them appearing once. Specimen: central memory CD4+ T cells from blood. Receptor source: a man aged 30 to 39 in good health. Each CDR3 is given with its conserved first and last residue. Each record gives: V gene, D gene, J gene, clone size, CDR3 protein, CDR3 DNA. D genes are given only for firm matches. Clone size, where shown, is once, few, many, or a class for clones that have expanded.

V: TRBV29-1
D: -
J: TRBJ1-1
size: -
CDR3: CSVSDTPGTEAFF
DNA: TGCAGCGTTTCGGACACCCCGGGGACTGAAGCTTTCTTT

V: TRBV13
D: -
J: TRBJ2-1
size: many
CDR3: CASSLGEAGNNEQFF
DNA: TGTGCCAGCAGCTTAGGAGAGGCGGGGAACAATGAGCAGTTCTTC

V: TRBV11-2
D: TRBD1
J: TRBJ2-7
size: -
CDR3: CASSIRDSLYEQYF
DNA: TGTGCCAGCAGCATCCGGGACAGTTTATACGAGCAGTACTTC

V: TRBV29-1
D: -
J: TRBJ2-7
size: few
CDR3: CSVDSPAGREQYF
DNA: TGCAGCGTTGACTCTCCGGCAGGCAGAGAGCAGTACTTC

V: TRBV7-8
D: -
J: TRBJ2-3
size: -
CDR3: CASRPGMADTQYF
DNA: TGTGCCAGCCGTCCCGGGATGGCAGATACGCAGTATTTT

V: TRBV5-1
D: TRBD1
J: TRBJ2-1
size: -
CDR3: CASSQTGTGSGEQFF
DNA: TGCGCCAGCAGCCAGACCGGGACAGGGTCAGGTGAGCAGTTCTTC

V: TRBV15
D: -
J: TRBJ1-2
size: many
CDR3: CATSRDRQTSYGYTF
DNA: TGTGCCACCAGCAGAGATCGGCAGACCAGCTATGGCTACACCTTC

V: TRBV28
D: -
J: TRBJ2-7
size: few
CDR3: CASGRTGVGYEQYF
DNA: TGTGCCAGCGGCCGAACGGGAGTGGGCTACGAGCAGTACTTC

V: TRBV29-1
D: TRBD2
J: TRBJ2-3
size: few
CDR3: CSVGLAGGPDTQYF
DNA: TGCAGCGTGGGACTAGCGGGGGGCCCAGATACGCAGTATTTT

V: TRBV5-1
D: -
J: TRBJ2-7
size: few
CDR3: CASSYTAGLEQYF
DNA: TGCGCCAGCAGCTACACGGCAGGCCTCGAGCAGTACTTC

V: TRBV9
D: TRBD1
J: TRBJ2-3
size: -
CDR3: CASSPRTGSSTDTQYF
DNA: TGTGCCAGCAGCCCAAGGACAGGATCTAGCACAGATACGCAGTATTTT

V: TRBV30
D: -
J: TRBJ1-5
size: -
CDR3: CAWGHNSNQPQHF
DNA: TGTGCCTGGGGACATAATAGCAATCAGCCCCAGCATTTT

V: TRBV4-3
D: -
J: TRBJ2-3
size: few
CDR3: CASSQDAFGARTDTQYF
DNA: TGCGCCAGCAGCCAAGATGCTTTTGGGGCTCGCACAGATACGCAGTATTTT

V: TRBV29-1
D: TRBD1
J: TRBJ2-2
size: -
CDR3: CSVAGQGYGELFF
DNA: TGCAGCGTTGCGGGACAGGGGTACGGGGAGCTGTTTTTT

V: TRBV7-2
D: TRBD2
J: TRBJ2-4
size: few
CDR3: CASSLDGRGVNIQYF
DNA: TGTGCCAGCAGCTTGGACGGGAGGGGCGTCAACATTCAGTACTTC

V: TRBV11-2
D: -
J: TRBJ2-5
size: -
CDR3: CASSFIETQYF
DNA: TGTGCCAGCAGCTTTATAGAGACCCAGTACTTC

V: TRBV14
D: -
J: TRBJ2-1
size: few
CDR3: CASSQAFGGGHNEQFF
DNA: TGTGCCAGCAGCCAAGCCTTTGGCGGGGGCCACAATGAGCAGTTCTTC

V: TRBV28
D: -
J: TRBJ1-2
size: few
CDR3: CASSLEAAYGYTF
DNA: TGTGCCAGCAGTTTAGAGGCAGCATATGGCTACACCTTC

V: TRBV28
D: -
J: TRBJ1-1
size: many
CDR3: CATQVTEAFF
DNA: TGTGCCACCCAGGTCACTGAAGCTTTCTTT

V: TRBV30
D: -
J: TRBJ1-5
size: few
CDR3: CAWSLERAPEGNQPQHF
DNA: TGTGCCTGGAGTCTGGAACGAGCTCCGGAAGGCAATCAGCCCCAGCATTTT

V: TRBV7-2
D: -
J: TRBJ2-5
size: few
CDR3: CASSLDRVGQTPYF
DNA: TGTGCCAGCAGCTTAGATCGGGTGGGCCAGACCCCGTACTTC

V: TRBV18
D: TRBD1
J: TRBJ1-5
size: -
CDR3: CASSSGTGINNQPQHF
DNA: TGTGCCAGCTCATCCGGGACAGGGATTAACAATCAGCCCCAGCATTTT

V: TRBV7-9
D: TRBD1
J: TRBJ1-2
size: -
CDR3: CASTDRGLLGYTF
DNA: TGTGCCAGCACCGACAGGGGGCTTCTAGGCTACACCTTC

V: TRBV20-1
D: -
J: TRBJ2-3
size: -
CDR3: CSARPGDTQYF
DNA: TGCAGTGCTAGGCCGGGGGATACGCAGTATTTT

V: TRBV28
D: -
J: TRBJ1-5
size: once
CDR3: CASSRGQSYQPQHF
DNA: TGTGCCAGCAGCCGTGGACAGTCCTATCAGCCCCAGCATTTT

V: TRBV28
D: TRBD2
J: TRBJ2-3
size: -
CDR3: CASGLAGGVSDTQYF
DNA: TGTGCCAGCGGGTTAGCGGGAGGGGTTTCAGATACGCAGTATTTT

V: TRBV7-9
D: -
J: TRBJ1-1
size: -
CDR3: CASSSQGMNTEAFF
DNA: TGTGCCAGCAGCTCACAGGGTATGAACACTGAAGCTTTCTTT

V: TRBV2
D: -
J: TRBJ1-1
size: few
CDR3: CASRGQGQAFF
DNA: TGTGCCAGCAGAGGCCAGGGCCAGGCTTTCTTT

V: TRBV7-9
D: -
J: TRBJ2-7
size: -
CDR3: CASSFTRGRGTYEQYF
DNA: TGTGCCAGCAGCTTTACCAGGGGCCGGGGGACCTACGAGCAGTACTTC

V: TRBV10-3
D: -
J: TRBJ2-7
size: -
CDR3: CAISVSSSYEQYF
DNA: TGTGCCATCAGTGTGAGTAGCTCCTACGAGCAGTACTTC

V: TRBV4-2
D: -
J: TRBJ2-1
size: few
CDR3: CASSQDRGYNEQFF
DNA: TGTGCCAGCAGCCAAGATCGGGGGTACAATGAGCAGTTCTTC

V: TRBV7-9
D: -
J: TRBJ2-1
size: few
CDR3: CASTSGGEQFF
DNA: TGTGCCAGCACCTCGGGTGGCGAGCAGTTCTTC

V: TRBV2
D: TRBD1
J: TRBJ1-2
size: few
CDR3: CASRGDRSTNGYTF
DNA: TGTGCCAGCAGGGGGGACAGGAGTACTAATGGCTACACCTTC

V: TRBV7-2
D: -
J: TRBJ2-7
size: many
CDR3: CASSPNLGKQYF
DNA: TGTGCCAGCAGCCCTAACTTAGGGAAGCAGTACTTC

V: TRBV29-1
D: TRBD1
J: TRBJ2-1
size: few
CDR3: CSVEGRQGKVSYNEQFF
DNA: TGCAGCGTTGAAGGGAGACAGGGGAAAGTAAGCTACAATGAGCAGTTCTTC

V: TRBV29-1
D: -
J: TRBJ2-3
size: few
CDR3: CSVVFWGFITDTQYF
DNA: TGCAGCGTTGTATTTTGGGGTTTTATCACAGATACGCAGTATTTT

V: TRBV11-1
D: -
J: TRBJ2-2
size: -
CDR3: CASSTGDRDGSAGELFF
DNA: TGTGCCAGCAGCACGGGAGACAGGGATGGGTCTGCCGGGGAGCTGTTTTTT

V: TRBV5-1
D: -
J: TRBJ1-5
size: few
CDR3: CASSLVGHPPQHF
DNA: TGCGCCAGCAGCTTGGTGGGACATCCCCCCCAGCATTTT

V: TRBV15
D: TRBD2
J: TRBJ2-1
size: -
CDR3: CATSITAGISNEQFF
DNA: TGTGCCACCAGCATTACAGCGGGAATTAGCAATGAGCAGTTCTTC

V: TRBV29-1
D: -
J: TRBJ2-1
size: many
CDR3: CSVELTASYNEQFF
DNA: TGCAGCGTTGAATTAACAGCTTCCTACAATGAGCAGTTCTTC